This entry is about one TCR beta chain. cDNA came from about 0.46 to 1 ug RNA primed by random hexamers. immunoSEQ multiplex PCR amplified TCR beta CDR3 across 54 Vbeta, 13 Jbeta. TCRdb passed the immunoSEQ multiplex PCR reads through MiXCR, listing each CDR3 protein once. The sample shows 180,000 or so distinct CDR3 sequences, about 95% of them seen only once. These data originate in a study of CD8 T cells in Susac syndrome. The study sequenced TCR beta in blood CD8+ and CD4+ T cells. Matched for age and sex, the controls were healthy donors. FACS enriched CD8+ TEMRA cells, while bulk CD8+ and CD4+ were negatively isolated. Germline V gives CDR1 SGHTA, CDR2 FQGNSA. The CDR3 is 16 residues long. V was trimmed by 5 bases and J by 3 bases, leaving 18 bases between them.

What was sequenced was CD4+ T cells from PBMCs. This receptor was identified in a human donor in good health. This chain uses TRBV7-2 with TRBJ2-3; D is possibly TRBD2 (6 bases). The CDR3 DNA is TGTGCCAGCAGCCTTTCCCCCGGGACTGGTACAGATACGCAGTATTTT. This codes for CASSLSPGTGTDTQYF.